The clone carrying this T cell receptor (beta chain) was seen more than once but under ten times. As yet, its antigen is unknown. This sample stems from a study of T cells in Graves' hyperthyroidism and ophthalmopathy. Study results and limitations: Ophthalmopathy, as predicted by the model, came a median 6.5 months after the prediction. Most expanded thyroid clonotypes above 0.001 also appeared in blood.

Authors of the study amplified TCR beta CDR3 regions from RNA transcripts. HTBI primers were used for first-round RT-PCR of the TCR CDR3. TCRdb ran MiXCR on the multiplex PCR reads and lists one entry per CDR3 protein. The sample records around 400,000 distinct CDR3 sequences, less than 15% being singletons. Germline CDR1 and CDR2: KGHSH and LQKENI. The CDR3 contains 15 residues. The V gene lost 6 bases and the J gene lost 6 bases, with 17 bases spanning the gap. The sequence came from a woman aged 18-29 years with Graves' hyperthyroidism. The chain carries TRBV18 and TRBJ1-4; D is uncertain. Input material: blood. CDR3 sequence: CASSLHLGRDEKLFF. In nucleotides, the CDR3 is TGTGCCAGCTCCCTTCATCTGGGAAGGGATGAAAAACTGTTTTTT.